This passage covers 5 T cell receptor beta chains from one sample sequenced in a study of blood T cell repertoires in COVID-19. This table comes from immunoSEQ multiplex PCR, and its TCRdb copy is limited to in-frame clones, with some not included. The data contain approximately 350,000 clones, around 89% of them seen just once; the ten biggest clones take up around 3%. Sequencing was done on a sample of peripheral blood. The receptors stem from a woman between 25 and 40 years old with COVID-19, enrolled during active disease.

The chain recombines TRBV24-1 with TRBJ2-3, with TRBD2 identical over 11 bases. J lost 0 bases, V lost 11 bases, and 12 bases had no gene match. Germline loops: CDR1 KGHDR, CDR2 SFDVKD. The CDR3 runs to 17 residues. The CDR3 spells CASETSGTSPSTDTQYF. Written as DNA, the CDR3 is TGTGCCAGCGAGACTAGCGGGACCTCCCCTAGCACAGATACGCAGTATTTT.

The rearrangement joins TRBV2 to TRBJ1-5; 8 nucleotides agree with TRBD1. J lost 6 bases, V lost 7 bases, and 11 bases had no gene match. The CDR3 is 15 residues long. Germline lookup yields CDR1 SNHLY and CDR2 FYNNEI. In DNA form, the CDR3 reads TGTGCCAGCACCCTCCAGGGGGCTAGTATTCAGCCCCAGCATTTT. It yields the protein CASTLQGASIQPQHF.

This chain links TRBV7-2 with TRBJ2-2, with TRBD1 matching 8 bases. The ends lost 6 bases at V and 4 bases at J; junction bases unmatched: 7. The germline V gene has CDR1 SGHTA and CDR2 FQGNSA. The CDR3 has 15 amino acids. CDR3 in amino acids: CASSWTGLATGELFF. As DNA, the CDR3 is TGTGCCAGCAGTTGGACAGGGTTGGCCACCGGGGAGCTGTTTTTT. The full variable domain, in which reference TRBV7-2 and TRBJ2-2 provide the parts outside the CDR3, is GAGVSQSPSNKVTEKGKDVELRCDPISGHTALYWYRQSLGQGLEFLIYFQGNSAPDKSGLPSDRFSAERTGGSVSTLTIQRTQQEDSAVYLCASSWTGLATGELFFGEGSRLTVL.

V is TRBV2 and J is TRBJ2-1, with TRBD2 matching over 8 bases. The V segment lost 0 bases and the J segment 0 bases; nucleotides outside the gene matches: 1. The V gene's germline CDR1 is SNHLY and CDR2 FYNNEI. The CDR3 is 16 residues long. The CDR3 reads CASSEAAGGSYNEQFF. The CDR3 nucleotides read TGTGCCAGCAGTGAAGCGGCGGGGGGCTCCTACAATGAGCAGTTCTTC.

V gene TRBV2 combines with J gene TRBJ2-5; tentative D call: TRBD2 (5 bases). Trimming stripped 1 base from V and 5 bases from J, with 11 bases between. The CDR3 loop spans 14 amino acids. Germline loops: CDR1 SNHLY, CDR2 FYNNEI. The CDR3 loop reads CASSEGGFLETQYF. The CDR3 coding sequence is TGTGCCAGCAGTGAAGGAGGGTTTCTGGAGACCCAGTACTTC. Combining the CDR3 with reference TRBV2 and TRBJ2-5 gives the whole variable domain EPEVTQTPSHQVTQMGQEVILRCVPISNHLYFYWYRQILGQKVEFLVSFYNNEISEKSEIFDDQFSVERPDGSNFTLKIRSTKLEDSAMYFCASSEGGFLETQYFGPGTRLLVL.